The entry that follows covers one TCR beta chain sequence. Which antigen it targets is not known. No much larger clone is present one base from it, and per-base qualities are unavailable. Library method: the immunoSEQ multiplex PCR assay. For the multiplex PCR, a mixture combining 60 forward primers for TCR Vbeta segments and 13 reverse primers for TCR Jbeta segments was used. A multiplex PCR assay on genomic DNA amplified the CDR3 region of rearranged TCR beta genes. The Illumina HiSeq System was used to sequence the amplified TCR beta libraries as 87-base-pair reads. The study's own analysis went as follows. A later analysis tallied around 80 million unique TCR beta chains across the approximately 670 repertoires, and some 12 million of those chains were shared by two or more donors. Raw reads were error-corrected and collapsed into unique sequences with a nearest-neighbor algorithm that merged closely related sequences to remove PCR and sequencing errors. V, D and J gene segments were assigned by aligning CDR3 sequences to IMGT reference sequences. For a sequence to be retained, at least a six-nucleotide match to both a V gene segment and a J gene segment was required. Rearrangements were called productive when the CDR3 lacked stop codons and stayed in frame with V and J; all others were non-productive. Following IMGT convention, CDR3 was defined as the stretch from the second conserved V-encoded cysteine up to the conserved J-encoded phenylalanine. Sequences without an unambiguous match to a single V gene segment were excluded from the earlier analysis of a few hundred of the donors. An earlier analysis of a few hundred of the donors called V segments functional above 56.7% productive rearrangements and segregating when the between-donor standard deviation exceeded 5%. A statistical classification framework was built for diagnosing cytomegalovirus status from the catalog of TCR beta chain sequences. V and J gene assignment, in a later analysis, came from comparing TCR nucleotide sequences with IMGT/GENE-DB human TR gene sequences. A later analysis assigned CDR3 sequences and most-parsimonious VDJ recombination scenarios with the TCRdist pipeline. In a later analysis, each TCR beta chain was defined by its CDR3 amino acid sequence together with its V-gene family, and reads lacking a unique V-gene family were excluded. A later analysis removed 500 to 650 highly shared, low-generation-probability nucleotide sequences to deal with suspected cross-contamination and a sequencing artifact. In a later analysis, a clonal expansion index was calculated for each public chain from normalized within-repertoire ranks of inferred template counts. In a later analysis, generation probabilities were computed using a VDJ recombination model fitted to out-of-frame rearrangements, and the results were checked against IGoR. In a later analysis, hypergeometric tests were used to score TCR-TCR, TCR-HLA and TCR-CMV co-occurrence, with a repertoire-size bias correction applied to TCR pairs. A later analysis estimated false discovery rates by permuting HLA or CMV assignments 20 times. In a later analysis, co-occurring TCRs were grouped using DBSCAN, with TCRdist sequence similarity added in when clustering inside HLA-allele-positive subsets. Repertoires with fewer than 30,000 or more than 120,000 public chains, plus five repertoires with anomalous nucleotide sharing, were excluded from co-occurrence clustering. Here the immuneACCESS table is served through TCRdb, limited to in-frame sequences with V and J called. Missing clones are a known gap in these copies; in checked studies unresolved V genes cover under half, and the rest lacks a known reason. The D gene and trimming were derived from the DNA, and the V and J assignments and clone size from that table. The sample records about 120,000 clones, around 80% of which are singletons. The top ten clones comprise about 3.4% of the sample.

This sample stems from a study of cytomegalovirus exposure and HLA in healthy donors (dated by TCRdb to 2015 to 2018). Background for the entire study: In an earlier analysis of about 560 of the donors, approximately 300 Gb of sequence data and just under 120 million unique TCR beta sequences from approximately 180 million T cells were reported. Because of strong linkage in the cohort, a few DR-DQ haplotypes were treated as single units for association and clustering. High-throughput TCR immunosequencing, statistical association of individual TCRs with disease status, and machine learning were combined to predict cytomegalovirus infection status. All discovery cohort repertoires had been generated using a single sequencing platform. To decide whether each TCR beta V gene segment behaved as functional or pseudogenic, an earlier analysis of approximately 600 of the donors relied on high-throughput TCR beta sequencing. A separate validation cohort of 100 to 150 different subjects was used in addition to the roughly 670-subject first cohort. Among about 390 genotyped donors of the cohort, an average of about 240,000 unique TCR beta nucleotide sequences were sequenced per donor, around 20% of them non-productive. An early release covering roughly 600 HLA-typed donors comprised 250 to 350 gigabases of sequencing data and 85 million or so unique TCR sequences. A later genetic analysis used genome-wide SNP genotypes for about 65% of the 666 donors, treating that subset as a discovery cohort. Among the roughly 410 genotyped donors, roughly 80% belonged to the genetic ancestry cluster associated with self-reported Caucasian donors. Donor age, sex, ethnicity and CMV serostatus were compiled together with the repertoire data. Both class I and class II loci were covered by HLA typing, at four-digit resolution. The study profiled the T cell repertoires of 550 to 700 subjects by immunosequencing and related them to cytomegalovirus serostatus. To study patterns of TCR occurrence, a later analysis re-analyzed previously published TCR beta repertoires from 700 or so donors and added high-resolution HLA genotyping. Rather than using new phenotypic data, the later analysis identified candidate immune exposures from TCR beta sequences and from how often those sequences occurred across donors. The number of donors typed differed by locus, with roughly 620-640 for A, B, C, DRB1 and DQB1, approximately 500 for DQA1, about 610 for DPA1, and around 460 for DPB1. The study was designed to test whether signatures of past pathogen exposure could be identified by cataloging public T cell receptors.

The study at large found these results: Linkage disequilibrium might explain the correlated functional status among segregating V segments, but an unknown experimental factor could not be excluded. While some public TCRs were present in many individuals, most TCR sequences turned up only very rarely across donors. Because counts were too low, about 18 rarely observed V segments, including chromosome 9 orphons, were excluded from the earlier analysis of 587 of the donors. In a later analysis, TCR association rates were found to vary across HLA loci, with the most associated TCRs seen for DRB1 alleles and the fewest for HLA-C alleles. In a later analysis, several top co-occurrence clusters were reported to appear linked to parvovirus B19, influenza, CMV and Epstein-Barr virus. In an earlier analysis of more than 450 of the donors, most TCR beta V segments were observed in productive rearrangements about 87% or about 30% of the time, broadly matching IMGT annotations. In the study, approximately 160 TCR beta chains were listed as associated with cytomegalovirus. A further reported finding was that TCR beta sequences accurately predicted the HLA-A and HLA-B alleles for most subjects in the first cohort. Some IMGT-functional V segments, including TRBV6-2 and TRBV6-3, could not be told apart with the 87-base-pair reads, so those segments were excluded. In vitro tests confirmed that a few of the cytomegalovirus-associated TCR beta chains recognize cytomegalovirus antigens. A later genetic analysis reported fewer N-insertions in productive TCRs among donors in an Asian-associated ancestry cluster than the roughly 700-donor mean. Most CMV-associated TCR beta chains appeared to be HLA-restricted in a later analysis, and the HLA associations seemed to be driven largely by CMV exposure. Immune exposure information for the cohort was limited to CMV serostatus. The classifier was reported to diagnose cytomegalovirus status with high specificity and sensitivity in both the original and validation cohorts. A later analysis associated approximately 17,000 TCR beta sequences with specific HLA alleles at a false discovery rate of 0.05. Assigning TCR associations to individual alleles was difficult when HLA alleles, especially DR and DQ, strongly co-occurred. Because HLA typing was missing for some donors at each locus, association tests included only the typed subset. Only TCR beta chains were sequenced in this cohort, and the absence of alpha or paired-chain data limited detectable features. A later analysis found that HLA-associated TCR beta chains were more clonally expanded and had lower generation probabilities than equally common non-associated chains. In a later genetic analysis, a missense DCLRE1C variant was associated with V-gene and J-gene trimming of TCR beta chains, and the association was replicated in an independent cohort. It was suggested by the authors that the approach could potentially be generalized to other disease states and immunological phenotypes. Presence/absence analyses assumed roughly uniform sequencing depth across donors, an assumption that may not hold. A group of highly shared sequence variants was considered likely to be a technical artifact of the sequencing pipeline.

For this chain, trimming is 6 bases at the V end and 2 bases at the J end, and the number of junction bases without a gene match is 6. CDR1 and CDR2 are read off the germline V gene (reference sequence) as LNHNV and YYDKDF. From its cysteine to its phenylalanine, the CDR3 spans 15 amino acids. The DNA shown is the 45-base CDR3, in frame from base 1. In total, roughly 710 healthy bone marrow donors made up the cohort. All cohort members were sampled while nominally healthy, although unrecorded immune exposures were likely present. The donor tested CMV seronegative and was one of the 352 seronegative cohort members. A peripheral blood sample was provided by each donor, and peripheral blood mononuclear cells were used for TCR beta sequencing. The Qiagen DNeasy Blood Extraction Kit was used to extract genomic DNA from the blood cell samples.

The sequence derives from a man aged 25 to 40 in good health and CMV-seronegative. The V gene is TRBV15 and the J gene is TRBJ2-7, with 11 bases in between that match TRBD1. What was sequenced was PBMCs. CDR3 loop: CATSEDRGLPYEQYF. The bases read TGTGCCACCAGTGAGGACAGGGGGCTCCCCTACGAGCAGTACTTC.